This T cell receptor beta chain was recorded in a study of identical twins. Per germline, CDR1 MNHNS and CDR2 SASEGT. V shed 6 bases and J shed 4 bases, with 12 bases lying between them. The CDR3 is made up of 13 amino acids. TCRdb processed the 5' RACE reads anew with MiXCR; each CDR3 protein has one entry. The data hold about 520,000 distinct CDR3 sequences, with roughly a fifth observed a single time. This sample was shared with a second study, whose subject was T cells expressing NK-cell markers. That source adds: Seven HCMV-seropositive donors and one seronegative donor made up the eight sequenced donors. In a few donors, these clonotypes also led the CD3+CD56-NKG2C+ fraction.

This chain connects TRBV6-1 to TRBJ1-2, with D possibly TRBD1 on 5 matching bases. Sequenced input: CD4+ T cells sorted from blood. The source of this sequence is a woman in her late teens or twenties in good health. The CDR3 loop is CASRPGLTYGYTF. CDR3 DNA sequence: TGTGCCAGCAGGCCGGGGCTAACCTATGGCTACACCTTC.